This TCR beta chain was obtained from a study of Ad26.COV2.S vaccination and SARS-CoV-2 variants. Study context: Sample donor was a member of the COV1001 Ad26.COV2.S trial arm.

V was pared by 0 bases and J by 7 bases, with 9 bases between. Germline V gene data show CDR1 as SQVTM and CDR2 as ANQGSEA. CDR3 size: 12 residues. This sample's treatment: some 19 received Ad26.COV2.S at low or high dose, single or two shots; about 5 received placebo; per-sample allocation not given. Sampling occurred on day 63 after the first vaccine or placebo injection. Study-level points and caveats: Reports say spike-specific CD8+ and CD4+ T cell responses covered substantial breadth after vaccination. In TCR breadth and depth analyses, total T cell responses may have been underestimated.

Profiled with immunoSEQ multiplex PCR; TCRdb holds only in-frame clones, not every one. Of fewer than 600,000 clones listed, 80% to 90% are singletons. A note on this clone: What it recognizes is unknown.

Specimen: peripheral blood, collected in a trial of Ad26.COV2.S vaccine versus placebo. The source of this sequence is a person between 18 and 65 years old who received the Ad26.COV2.S COVID-19 vaccine or a placebo. The V and J genes are TRBV29-1 and TRBJ2-5; no firm D call. The CDR3 DNA reads as TGCAGCGTTGAAGATCCGGTTTTGACCCAGTACTTC. It translates to CSVEDPVLTQYF.